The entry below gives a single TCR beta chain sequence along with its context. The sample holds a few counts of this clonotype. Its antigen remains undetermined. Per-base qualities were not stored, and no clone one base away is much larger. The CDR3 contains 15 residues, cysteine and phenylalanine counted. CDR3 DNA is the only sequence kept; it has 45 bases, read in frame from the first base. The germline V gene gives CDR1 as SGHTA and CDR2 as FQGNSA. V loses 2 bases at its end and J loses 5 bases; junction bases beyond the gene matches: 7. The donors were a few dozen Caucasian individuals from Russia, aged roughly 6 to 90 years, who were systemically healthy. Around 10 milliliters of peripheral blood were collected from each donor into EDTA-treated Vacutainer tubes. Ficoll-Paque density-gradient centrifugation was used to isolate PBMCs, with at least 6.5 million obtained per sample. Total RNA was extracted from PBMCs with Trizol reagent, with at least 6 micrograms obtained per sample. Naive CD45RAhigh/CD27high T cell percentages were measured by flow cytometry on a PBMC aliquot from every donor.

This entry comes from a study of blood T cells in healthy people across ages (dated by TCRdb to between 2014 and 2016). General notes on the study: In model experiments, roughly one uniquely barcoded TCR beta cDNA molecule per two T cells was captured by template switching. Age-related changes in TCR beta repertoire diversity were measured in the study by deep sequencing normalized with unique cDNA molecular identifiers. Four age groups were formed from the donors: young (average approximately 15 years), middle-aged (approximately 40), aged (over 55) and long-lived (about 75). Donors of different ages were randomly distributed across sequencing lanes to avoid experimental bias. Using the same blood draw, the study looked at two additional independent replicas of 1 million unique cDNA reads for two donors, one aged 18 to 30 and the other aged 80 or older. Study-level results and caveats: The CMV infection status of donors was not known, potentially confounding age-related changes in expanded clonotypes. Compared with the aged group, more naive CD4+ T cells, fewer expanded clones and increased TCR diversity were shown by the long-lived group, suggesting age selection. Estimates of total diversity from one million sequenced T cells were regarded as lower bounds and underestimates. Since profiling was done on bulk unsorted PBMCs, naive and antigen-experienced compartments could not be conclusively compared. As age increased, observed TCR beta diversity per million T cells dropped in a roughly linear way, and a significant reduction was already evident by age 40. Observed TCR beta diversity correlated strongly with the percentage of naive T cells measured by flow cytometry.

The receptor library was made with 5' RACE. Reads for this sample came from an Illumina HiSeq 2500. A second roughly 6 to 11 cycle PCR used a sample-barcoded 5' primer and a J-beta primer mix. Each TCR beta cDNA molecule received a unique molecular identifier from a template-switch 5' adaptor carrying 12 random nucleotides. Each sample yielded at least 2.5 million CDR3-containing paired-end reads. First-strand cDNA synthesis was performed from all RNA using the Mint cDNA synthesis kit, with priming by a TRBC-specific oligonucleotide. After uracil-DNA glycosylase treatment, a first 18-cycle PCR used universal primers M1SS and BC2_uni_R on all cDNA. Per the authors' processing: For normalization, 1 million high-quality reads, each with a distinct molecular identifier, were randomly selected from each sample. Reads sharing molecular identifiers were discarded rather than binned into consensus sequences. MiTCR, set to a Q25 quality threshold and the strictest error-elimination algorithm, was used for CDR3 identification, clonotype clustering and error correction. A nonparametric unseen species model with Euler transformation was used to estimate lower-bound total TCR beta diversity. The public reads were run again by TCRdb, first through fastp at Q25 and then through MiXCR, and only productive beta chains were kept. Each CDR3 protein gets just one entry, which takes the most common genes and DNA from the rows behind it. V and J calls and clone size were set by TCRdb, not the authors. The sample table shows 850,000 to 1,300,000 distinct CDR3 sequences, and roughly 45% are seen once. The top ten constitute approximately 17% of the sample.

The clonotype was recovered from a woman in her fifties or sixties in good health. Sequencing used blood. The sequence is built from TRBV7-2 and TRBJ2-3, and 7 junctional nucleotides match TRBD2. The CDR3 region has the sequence CASSLSGNLRDTQYF. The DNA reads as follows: TGTGCCAGCAGCTTAAGCGGGAATCTCAGAGATACGCAGTATTTT.